The 32 T cell receptor beta chains given below trace back to one sample, sequenced in a study of T cell responses to AZD1222 COVID-19 vaccine. Produced via immunoSEQ multiplex PCR; TCRdb's table is partial and in-frame only. The sample contains around 180,000 clones, 85% to 90% of which appear only once. Sequenced here: peripheral blood, sampled on day 0 of AZD1222 vaccination. These receptors all come from an adult in good health.

The chain carries TRBV14 and TRBJ1-2, with 8 bases fitting TRBD1. Germline CDR1 and CDR2: SGHDN and FVKESK. The V gene end was trimmed by 1 base and the J gene end by 4 bases; junction bases not matched to a gene: 2. The CDR3 runs 14 residues. CDR3 loop: CASSQGTGPYGYTF. In DNA form, the CDR3 reads TGTGCCAGCAGCCAAGGGACAGGGCCCTATGGCTACACCTTC.

V is TRBV27 and J is TRBJ2-5; 9 bases agree with TRBD1. V trimming: 3 bases; J trimming: 5 bases; junction bases outside the gene matches: 10. Germline values: CDR1 MNHEY, CDR2 SMNVEV (reference sequence). The CDR3 totals 16 residues. The CDR3 loop is CASSFRHRGLGETQYF. The CDR3 DNA reads as TGTGCCAGCAGTTTCCGCCACAGGGGGCTTGGGGAGACCCAGTACTTC.

The chain carries TRBV6-5 and TRBJ2-7; 8 bases are a match to TRBD2. Germline values: CDR1 MNHEY, CDR2 SVGAGI. The CDR3 extends over 15 amino acids. Unmatched junction bases numbered 18, after V lost 10 bases and J lost 7 bases. CDR3 nucleotide sequence: TGTGCCACCGCGATAGGAAGCGGGGGCCGTGAAGAGCAGTACTTC. This gives the protein CATAIGSGGREEQYF.

This chain uses TRBV7-2 with TRBJ2-5; 7 positions agree with TRBD1. Germline V lookup: CDR1 SGHTA, CDR2 FQGNSA. CDR3 length: 17 residues. J gave up 3 bases and V 4 bases, and 14 bases lay outside the gene matches. The CDR3 bases are TGTGCCAGCAGCTCCTATTATGACAGGGCCCCAGAAGAGACCCAGTACTTC. Translating it yields CASSSYYDRAPEETQYF.

This clone appeared a few times. The chain combines TRBV5-1 with TRBJ2-7; maybe TRBD1 (5 bases). Per germline, CDR1 SGHRS and CDR2 YFSETQ. V lost 7 bases, J lost 4 bases, and 18 bases lay in between. The CDR3 covers 14 residues. The CDR3: CASGPGSIGYEQYF. In nucleotides, the CDR3 is TGCGCCAGCGGACCAGGGTCAATAGGGTACGAGCAGTACTTC.

This chain joins TRBV29-1 and TRBJ2-1, with TRBD1 identical over 7 bases. The CDR3 runs 12 residues. Trimming took 2 bases from V and 5 from J; bases not matched to a gene: 0. Germline V gives CDR1 SQVTM, CDR2 ANQGSEA. The CDR3 loop reads CSVERGHNEQFF. The CDR3 nucleotides are TGCAGCGTTGAAAGGGGGCACAATGAGCAGTTCTTC.

This chain connects TRBV6-1 to TRBJ2-3, with unresolved D. In germline, CDR1 is MNHNS, CDR2 SASEGT. The CDR3 is 14 residues long. The germline V and J ends were trimmed by 1 base and 4 bases, with 9 bases remaining between them. CDR3 protein: CASSEEATSDTQYF. In nucleotides, the CDR3 is TGTGCCAGCAGTGAAGAGGCTACCTCAGATACGCAGTATTTT.

The V call is TRBV5-4, the J call TRBJ2-3; 7 nucleotides align to TRBD1. The V and J ends lost 4 bases and 2 bases, in that order; junction bases with no gene match: 4. CDR1 is SGHNT and CDR2 is YYREEE in the germline V gene (reference sequence). The CDR3 sequence is 14 residues long. The CDR3 DNA reads as TGTGCCAGCAGCCCCGGGACAGCCACAGATACGCAGTATTTT. It codes for CASSPGTATDTQYF.

The chain combines TRBV7-8 with TRBJ1-6; possible D gene TRBD1, 6 bases. Looked up from germline, CDR1 is SGHVS and CDR2 is FQNEAQ. Trimming pared 0 bases from V and 10 bases from J, leaving 13 bases between. CDR3 size: 15 residues. CDR3: CASSLASGARSPLHF. CDR3 in DNA: TGTGCCAGCAGCTTAGCTTCAGGGGCTCGGTCACCCCTCCACTTT.

The chain joins TRBV23-1 to TRBJ1-1; D unclear. TRBV23-1 is filed as an ORF, its function uncertain. The CDR3 spans 15 residues. The ends were cut back, 0 bases at V and 1 base at J, with 9 bases in the middle. The DNA for the CDR3 is TGCGCCAGCAGTCAATCGGGCAGGCCGAACACTGAAGCTTTCTTT. Its protein product is CASSQSGRPNTEAFF.

The V and J genes are TRBV27 and TRBJ1-2; 7 bases line up with TRBD1. The CDR3 is 14 amino acids. The J segment lost 4 bases and the V segment lost 2 bases, leaving 4 bases of the junction unmatched. Germline assignment: CDR1 MNHEY and CDR2 SMNVEV (reference sequence). The CDR3 sequence is CASSLSTGAYGYTF. CDR3 DNA: TGTGCCAGCAGTTTAAGCACAGGGGCCTATGGCTACACCTTC.

The CDR3 nucleotides are TGTGCCAGCAGTTCCCTTGATTACACTGAAGCTTTCTTT. Encoded protein: CASSSLDYTEAFF. V gene TRBV27 combines with J gene TRBJ1-1; no definite D call. Germline loops: CDR1 MNHEY, CDR2 SMNVEV (reference sequence). The V end was cut by 4 bases, the J end by 3 bases, with 9 bases between. The CDR3 extends over 13 amino acids.

The chain carries TRBV4-1 and TRBJ2-7; D tentatively fits TRBD1 or TRBD2 (6 bases each). The CDR3 runs to 14 residues. The V end lost 0 bases, the J end lost 3 bases, and 9 bases lay between the germline ends. Germline CDR1 and CDR2: MGHRA and YSYEKL. The CDR3 here is CASSQEEGGYEQYF. CDR3 sequence (DNA): TGCGCCAGCAGCCAAGAGGAGGGGGGCTACGAGCAGTACTTC.

The chain couples TRBV5-4 to TRBJ2-1, with D tentatively TRBD2 (6 bases). The length of the CDR3 is 16 residues. Trimming cost V 0 bases and J 6 bases, with 16 bases left between them. Per the germline V gene, CDR1 is SGHNT and CDR2 is YYREEE (reference sequence). The CDR3 coding sequence is TGTGCCAGCAGCTTGGCCCGGGACTCGAGGGGCAATGAGCAGTTCTTC. Protein: CASSLARDSRGNEQFF.

The chain recombines TRBV28 with TRBJ2-7, with D tentatively TRBD2 (5 bases). The ends were cut back, 10 bases at V and 4 bases at J, with 17 bases in the middle. The CDR3 loop spans 13 amino acids. Germline lookup yields CDR1 MDHEN and CDR2 SYDVKM. CDR3 bases: TGTGCCACCCGAGGGCGACTAAATTACGAGCAGTACTTC. Translating gives CATRGRLNYEQYF. The full variable domain, in which reference TRBV28 and TRBJ2-7 provide the parts outside the CDR3, is DVKVTQSSRYLVKRTGEKVFLECVQDMDHENMFWYRQDPGLGLRLIYFSYDVKMKEKGDIPEGYSVSREKKERFSLILESASTNQTSMYLCATRGRLNYEQYFGPGTRLTVT.

This clone was seen a single time. The rearrangement uses TRBV30 and TRBJ1-4; 9 nucleotides match TRBD1. V shed 8 bases, J shed 7 bases, and the junction held 8 bases outside the gene matches. The CDR3 has 13 residues. Germline assignment: CDR1 GTSNPN and CDR2 SVGIG (reference sequence). The CDR3 DNA is TGTGCCACCGGGACAGGGTTGGGTGAAAAACTGTTTTTT. Translating gives CATGTGLGEKLFF.

The chain links TRBV4-3 to TRBJ1-1; D is ambiguous. Germline lookup yields CDR1 LGHNA and CDR2 YSLEER. The length of the CDR3 is 15 residues. V was trimmed by 4 bases and J by 1 base, leaving 13 bases between them. The CDR3 DNA sequence: TGCGCCAGCAGCCGTAGTCAGACTTCGAACACTGAAGCTTTCTTT. It is translated as CASSRSQTSNTEAFF.

The chain couples TRBV2 to TRBJ1-6; D unresolved. Germline V gene lookup returns CDR1 SNHLY and CDR2 FYNNEI. The CDR3 consists of 13 residues. Trimming pared 10 bases from V and 1 base from J, leaving 8 bases between. The CDR3 sequence: CAMADSYNSPLHF. As DNA, the CDR3 is TGTGCCATGGCGGATTCCTATAATTCACCCCTCCACTTT.

This chain connects TRBV7-9 to TRBJ2-1; 7 bases fit TRBD2. Per the germline V gene, CDR1 is SEHNR and CDR2 is FQNEAQ (reference sequence). The CDR3 length is 17 residues. Trimming at V came to 0 bases and at J to 0 bases, leaving 5 bases not matched to a gene. The CDR3 sequence is CASSLATAGSSYNEQFF. The CDR3 DNA is TGTGCCAGCAGCTTAGCTACAGCGGGGAGCTCCTACAATGAGCAGTTCTTC.

The rearrangement joins TRBV10-3 to TRBJ2-1; 8 positions match TRBD1. V shed 2 bases and J 4 bases; nucleotides not matched to a gene: 1. Germline-derived CDR1 and CDR2 are ENHRY and SYGVKD. CDR3 length: 14 amino acids. The CDR3 region has the DNA TGTGCCATCAGTGAGACAGGGGGTTACAATGAGCAGTTCTTC. This gives the protein CAISETGGYNEQFF.

This clone was seen only a few times. The CDR3 DNA reads TGTGCCAGCAGCCAGGACGGAGGACATTCACCCCTCCACTTT. This encodes CASSQDGGHSPLHF. The rearrangement joins TRBV3-1 (or the pseudogene TRBV3-2) to TRBJ1-6; D not certain. Germline CDR1 and CDR2: LGHDT and YNNKEL (reference sequence). The CDR3 totals 14 residues. The V end was cut by 3 bases, the J end by 8 bases, with 11 bases between.

The genes are TRBV28 and TRBJ1-2; a possible D gene is TRBD1 (6 bases). CDR3 length equals 16 residues. Between the trimmed V and J ends, which lost 8 bases and 6 bases, there was a span of 25 bases. From germline, CDR1 is MDHEN and CDR2 SYDVKM. CDR3 nucleotide sequence: TGTGCCAGCGAGTTTGAGAGGCCGGCAGGGGTCCATGGCTACACCTTC. This codes for CASEFERPAGVHGYTF.

This clone was counted a few times. This chain uses TRBV12-5 with TRBJ2-1; the match to TRBD1 covers 7 bases. V shed 4 bases and J 2 bases; nucleotides not matched to a gene: 5. Looked up from germline, CDR1 is LGHNT and CDR2 is FRNRAP. This CDR3 region has 15 residues. The CDR3 coding sequence is TGTGCTAGTGGTTATTCGACAGGGACCTACAATGAGCAGTTCTTC. Protein: CASGYSTGTYNEQFF.

The CDR3 bases are TGTGCCAGCAGCTTAGTTCGGGACAGGGTATACTATGGCTACACCTTC. Translated: CASSLVRDRVYYGYTF. The rearrangement links TRBV11-3 to TRBJ1-2; TRBD1 matches 9 bases. The germline gives CDR1 SGHNT, CDR2 YENEEA. CDR3 length: 16 amino acids. Unmatched junction bases numbered 6, after V lost 1 base and J lost 3 bases.

The chain joins TRBV6-2 or TRBV6-3 to TRBJ1-3, with D perhaps matching TRBD1 (6 bases). The V end was cut by 5 bases, the J end by 0 bases, with 14 bases between. The CDR3 covers 16 residues. Looked up from germline, CDR1 is MNHEY and CDR2 is SVGEGT. The CDR3 coding sequence is TGTGCCAGCAGTCGGCACGACAGGCACTCTGGAAACACCATATATTTT. Amino acids: CASSRHDRHSGNTIYF.

This clone was found a few times. This chain joins TRBV5-6 and TRBJ1-2; 11 nucleotides line up with TRBD1. The germline CDR1 and CDR2 sequences are SGHDT and YYEEEE. The CDR3 loop spans 14 amino acids. The ends lost 2 bases at V and 8 bases at J; junction bases unmatched: 5. The CDR3 loop reads CASSFGQGARGYTF. CDR3 bases: TGTGCCAGCAGCTTCGGACAGGGGGCCAGGGGCTACACCTTC.

This clone has a handful of counts. J is TRBJ1-6 and V is TRBV30; the match to TRBD1 covers 9 bases. The ends lost 3 bases at V and 5 bases at J; junction bases unmatched: 2. The CDR3 spans 14 residues. Looked up from germline, CDR1 is GTSNPN and CDR2 is SVGIG (reference sequence). The CDR3 DNA is TGTGCCTGGAGGGGGACAGGGAATAATTCACCCCTCCACTTT. As protein: CAWRGTGNNSPLHF.

This clone was detected only a few times. The chain is built from TRBV11-2 and TRBJ2-1, with 14 bases fitting TRBD2. The germline gives CDR1 SGHAT, CDR2 FQNNGV. CDR3 size: 15 residues. Trimming removed 6 bases from V and 7 bases from J; junction bases left unmatched: 5. CDR3 coding DNA: TGTGCCAGCAGTGGGACTAGCGGGGGCAAAAATGAGCAGTTCTTC. Amino acid sequence: CASSGTSGGKNEQFF.

The chain links TRBV6-5 to TRBJ2-3; the D is unclear. The V end was cut by 6 bases, the J end by 6 bases, with 10 bases between. Germline CDR1 MNHEY, CDR2 SVGAGI. CDR3 size: 12 residues. The CDR3 DNA reads as TGTGCCAGCAGGGCGATCGTGGATACGCAGTATTTT. Protein product: CASRAIVDTQYF.

As for this clone: The same CDR3 can be traced to other DNA sequences in this sample. J is TRBJ2-7 and V is TRBV9; TRBD1 matches at 11 bases. The CDR3 is made up of 14 amino acids. Trimming took 0 bases from V and 4 from J; bases not matched to a gene: 0. Germline CDR1 SGDLS, CDR2 YYNGEE. The CDR3 loop reads CASSVGDRGYEQYF. DNA for the CDR3: TGTGCCAGCAGCGTAGGGGACAGGGGGTACGAGCAGTACTTC.

The CDR3 region is CASSLGETPLHF. Here the CDR3 DNA reads TGTGCCAGCAGTTTAGGAGAAACACCCCTCCACTTT. The V and J genes are TRBV27 and TRBJ1-6; D unresolved. Trimming took 2 bases from V and 11 from J, leaving 7 bases between them. This CDR3 is built from 12 residues. Germline-derived CDR1 and CDR2 are MNHEY and SMNVEV (reference sequence).

Worth noting for this clone: Other DNA sequences within the sample encode an identical CDR3. V usage is TRBV9 and J usage is TRBJ1-1; possibly TRBD1 for D (5 bases). V shed 4 bases and J shed 3 bases, with 10 bases lying between them. Germline V lookup: CDR1 SGDLS, CDR2 YYNGEE. CDR3 length equals 13 residues. CDR3 sequence: CASSPGDDTEAFF. The CDR3, as DNA: TGTGCCAGCAGCCCGGGGGACGACACTGAAGCTTTCTTT.